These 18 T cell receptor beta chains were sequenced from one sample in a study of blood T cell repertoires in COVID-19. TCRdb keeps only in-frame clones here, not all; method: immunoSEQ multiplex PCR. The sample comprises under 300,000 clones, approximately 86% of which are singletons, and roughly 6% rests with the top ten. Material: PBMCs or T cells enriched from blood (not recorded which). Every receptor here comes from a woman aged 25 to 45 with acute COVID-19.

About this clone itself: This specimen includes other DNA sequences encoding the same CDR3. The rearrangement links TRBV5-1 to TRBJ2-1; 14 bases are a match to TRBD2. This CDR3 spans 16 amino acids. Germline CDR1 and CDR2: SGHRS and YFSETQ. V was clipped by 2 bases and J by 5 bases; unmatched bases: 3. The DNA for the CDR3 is TGCGCCAGCAGCTTAGGACTAGCGGGAGGCCACAATGAGCAGTTCTTC. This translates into CASSLGLAGGHNEQFF.

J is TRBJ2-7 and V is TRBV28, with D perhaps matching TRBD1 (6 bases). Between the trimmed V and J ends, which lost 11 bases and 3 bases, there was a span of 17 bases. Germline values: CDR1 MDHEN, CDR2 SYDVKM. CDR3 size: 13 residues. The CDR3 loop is CASQGPSLYEQYF. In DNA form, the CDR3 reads TGTGCCTCACAGGGCCCCTCTCTCTACGAGCAGTACTTC.

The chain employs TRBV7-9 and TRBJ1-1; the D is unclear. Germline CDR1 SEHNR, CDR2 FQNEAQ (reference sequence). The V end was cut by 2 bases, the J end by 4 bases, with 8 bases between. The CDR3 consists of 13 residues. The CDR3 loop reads CASSLPESTEAFF. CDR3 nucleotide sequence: TGTGCCAGCAGCTTACCCGAGTCCACTGAAGCTTTCTTT.

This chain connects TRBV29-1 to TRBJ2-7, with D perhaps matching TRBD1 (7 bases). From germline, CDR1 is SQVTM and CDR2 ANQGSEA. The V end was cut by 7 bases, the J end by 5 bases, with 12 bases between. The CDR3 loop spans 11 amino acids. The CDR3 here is CSGRRGHEQYF. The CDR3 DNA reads TGCAGCGGCCGGAGGGGGCACGAGCAGTACTTC.

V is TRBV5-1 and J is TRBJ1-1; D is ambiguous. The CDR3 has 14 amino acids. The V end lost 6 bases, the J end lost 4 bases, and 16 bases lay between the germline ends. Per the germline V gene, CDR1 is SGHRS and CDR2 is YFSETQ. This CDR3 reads CASIDSSAGTEAFF. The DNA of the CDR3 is TGCGCCAGCATTGATTCCTCAGCGGGCACTGAAGCTTTCTTT. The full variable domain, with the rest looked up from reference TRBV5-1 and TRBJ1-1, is KAGVTQTPRYLIKTRGQQVTLSCSPISGHRSVSWYQQTPGQGLQFLFEYFSETQRNKGNFPGRFSGRQFSNSRSEMNVSTLELGDSALYLCASIDSSAGTEAFFGQGTRLTVV.

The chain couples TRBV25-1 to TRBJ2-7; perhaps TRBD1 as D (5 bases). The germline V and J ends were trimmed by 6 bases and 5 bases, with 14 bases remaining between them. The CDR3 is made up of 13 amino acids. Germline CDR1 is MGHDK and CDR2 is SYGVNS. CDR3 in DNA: TGTGCCAGCAGGGGGCAGGTTGGCGACGAGCAGTACTTC. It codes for CASRGQVGDEQYF.

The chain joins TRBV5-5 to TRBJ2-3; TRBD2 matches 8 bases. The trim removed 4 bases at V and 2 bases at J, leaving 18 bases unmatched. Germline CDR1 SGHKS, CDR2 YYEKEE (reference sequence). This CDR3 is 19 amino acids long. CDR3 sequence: CASSRWFRVAGSITDTQYF. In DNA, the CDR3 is TGTGCCAGCAGCAGGTGGTTTAGGGTAGCGGGGAGTATCACAGATACGCAGTATTTT.

The DNA of the CDR3 is TGCGCCAGCAGCTTGGATCCAACTACCTGGTACTTC. It translates to CASSLDPTTWYF. The rearrangement joins TRBV5-1 to TRBJ2-7; no reliable D call. In germline, CDR1 is SGHRS, CDR2 YFSETQ. The CDR3 sequence is 12 residues long. V was clipped by 0 bases and J by 12 bases, with 13 bases between them.

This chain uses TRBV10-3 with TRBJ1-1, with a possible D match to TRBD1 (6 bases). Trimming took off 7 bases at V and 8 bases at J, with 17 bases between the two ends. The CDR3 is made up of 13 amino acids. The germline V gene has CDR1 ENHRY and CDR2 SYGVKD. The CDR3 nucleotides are TGTGCCATCACTGACAGGCTGGGTCTCGAAGCTTTCTTT. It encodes CAITDRLGLEAFF.

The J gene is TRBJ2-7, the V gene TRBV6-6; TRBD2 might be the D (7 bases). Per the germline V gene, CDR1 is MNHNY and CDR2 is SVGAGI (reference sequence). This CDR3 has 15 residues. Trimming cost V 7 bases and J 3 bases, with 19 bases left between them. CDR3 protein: CASKIMGGPGYEQYF. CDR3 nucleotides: TGTGCCAGCAAGATAATGGGGGGGCCTGGCTACGAGCAGTACTTC.

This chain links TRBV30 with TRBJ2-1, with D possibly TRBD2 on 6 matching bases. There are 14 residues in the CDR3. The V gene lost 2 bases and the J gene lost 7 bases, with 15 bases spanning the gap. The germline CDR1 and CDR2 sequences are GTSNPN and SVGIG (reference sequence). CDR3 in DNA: TGTGCCTGGAGTACCGGGACCGCGGGGAATGAGCAGTTCTTC. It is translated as CAWSTGTAGNEQFF.

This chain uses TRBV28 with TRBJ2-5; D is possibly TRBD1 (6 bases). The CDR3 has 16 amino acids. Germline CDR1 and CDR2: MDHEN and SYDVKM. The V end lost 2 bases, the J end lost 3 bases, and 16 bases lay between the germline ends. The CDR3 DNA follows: TGTGCCAGCAGTTTACTAGGGGTAGGGGGAAAAGAGACCCAGTACTTC. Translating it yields CASSLLGVGGKETQYF.

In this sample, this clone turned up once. This CDR3 reads CAISEGGQNLQGYTF. The CDR3 DNA reads as TGTGCCATCAGTGAAGGAGGACAGAATTTACAGGGCTACACCTTC. The rearrangement joins TRBV10-3 to TRBJ1-2, with TRBD1 as a possible D gene (6 bases). CDR1 and CDR2 from the germline V gene are ENHRY and SYGVKD. The CDR3 is 15 residues long. The ends were cut back, 3 bases at V and 8 bases at J, with 19 bases in the middle.

CDR3 sequence (DNA): TGTGCCTGGCAACAGGGGGCAGGCAATCAGCCCCAGCATTTT. It is translated as CAWQQGAGNQPQHF. The chain is built from TRBV30 and TRBJ1-5, with 9 bases lining up with TRBD1. The CDR3 loop spans 14 amino acids. V was pared by 5 bases and J by 2 bases, with 4 bases of the junction left unmatched. Germline loops: CDR1 GTSNPN, CDR2 SVGIG (reference sequence).

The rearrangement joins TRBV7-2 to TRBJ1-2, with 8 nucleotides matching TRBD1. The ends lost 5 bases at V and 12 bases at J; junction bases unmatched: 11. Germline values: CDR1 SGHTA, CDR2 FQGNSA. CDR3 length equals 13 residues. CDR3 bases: TGTGCCAGCAGCCAAGTTAGATGGACAGGGCACACCTTC. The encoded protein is CASSQVRWTGHTF. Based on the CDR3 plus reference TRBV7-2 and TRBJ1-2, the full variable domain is GAGVSQSPSNKVTEKGKDVELRCDPISGHTALYWYRQSLGQGLEFLIYFQGNSAPDKSGLPSDRFSAERTGGSVSTLTIQRTQQEDSAVYLCASSQVRWTGHTFGSGTRLTVV.

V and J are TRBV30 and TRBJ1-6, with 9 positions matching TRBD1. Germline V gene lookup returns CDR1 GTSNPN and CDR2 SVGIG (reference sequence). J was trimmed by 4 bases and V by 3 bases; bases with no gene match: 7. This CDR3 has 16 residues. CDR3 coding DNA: TGTGCCTGGAGGTCGGGGGACAGGGCATATAATTCACCCCTCCACTTT. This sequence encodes CAWRSGDRAYNSPLHF.

This CDR3 reads CASSPAGGPIVTDTQYF. In nucleotides, the CDR3 is TGTGCCAGCTCACCGGCGGGGGGGCCAATTGTGACAGATACGCAGTATTTT. The chain uses TRBV18 and TRBJ2-3; 9 positions agree with TRBD2. With 3 bases clipped from V and 3 bases from J, the junction kept 10 bases outside the gene matches. The CDR3 contains 17 residues. CDR1 and CDR2 (germline): KGHSH, LQKENI.

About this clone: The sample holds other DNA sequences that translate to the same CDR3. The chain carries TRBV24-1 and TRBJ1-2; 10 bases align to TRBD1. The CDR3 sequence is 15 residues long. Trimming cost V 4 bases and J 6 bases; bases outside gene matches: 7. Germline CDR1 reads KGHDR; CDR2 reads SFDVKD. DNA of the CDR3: TGTGCCACCAGTGACCCGAGACAGGGGGCGAATGGCTACACCTTC. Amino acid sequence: CATSDPRQGANGYTF.